A single T cell receptor (beta chain) is shown here with its context. This sample is drawn from a study of blood T cell repertoires in COVID-19. Looking at the study overall: T cells, B-cell-depleted T cells, or PBMCs provided the cDNA or gDNA that served as material.

Here immunoSEQ multiplex PCR was the method, and the copy in TCRdb shows in-frame clones only, minus some. The data show about 150,000 clones, around 83% seen once. The CDR3 is made up of 12 amino acids. V was shortened by 7 bases and J by 9 bases, with 13 bases between the two germline ends. Per the germline V gene, CDR1 is SNHLY and CDR2 is FYNNEI. The source material was peripheral blood. V is TRBV2 and J is TRBJ2-1; weak D call: TRBD1 (6 bases). The clonotype comes from an older woman who had recovered from COVID-19. CDR3 coding DNA: TGTGCCAGCATGGGGGCCAACCCTGAGCAGTTCTTC. This translates into CASMGANPEQFF.